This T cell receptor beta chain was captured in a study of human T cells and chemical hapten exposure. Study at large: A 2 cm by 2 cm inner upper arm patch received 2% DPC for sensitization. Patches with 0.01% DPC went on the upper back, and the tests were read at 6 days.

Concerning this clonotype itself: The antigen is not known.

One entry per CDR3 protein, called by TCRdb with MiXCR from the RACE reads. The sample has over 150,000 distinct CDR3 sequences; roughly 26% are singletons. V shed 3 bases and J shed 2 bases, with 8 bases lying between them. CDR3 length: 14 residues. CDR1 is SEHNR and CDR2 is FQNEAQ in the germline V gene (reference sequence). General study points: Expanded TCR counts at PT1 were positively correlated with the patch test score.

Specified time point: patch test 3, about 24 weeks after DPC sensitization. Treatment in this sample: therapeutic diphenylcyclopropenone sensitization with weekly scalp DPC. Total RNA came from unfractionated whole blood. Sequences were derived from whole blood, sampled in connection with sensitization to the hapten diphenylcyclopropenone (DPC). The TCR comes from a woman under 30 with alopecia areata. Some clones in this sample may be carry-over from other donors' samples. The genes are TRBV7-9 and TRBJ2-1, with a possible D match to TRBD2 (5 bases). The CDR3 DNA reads TGTGCCAGCAGCTTCCGAGCGGCCTACAATGAGCAGTTCTTC. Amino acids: CASSFRAAYNEQFF.